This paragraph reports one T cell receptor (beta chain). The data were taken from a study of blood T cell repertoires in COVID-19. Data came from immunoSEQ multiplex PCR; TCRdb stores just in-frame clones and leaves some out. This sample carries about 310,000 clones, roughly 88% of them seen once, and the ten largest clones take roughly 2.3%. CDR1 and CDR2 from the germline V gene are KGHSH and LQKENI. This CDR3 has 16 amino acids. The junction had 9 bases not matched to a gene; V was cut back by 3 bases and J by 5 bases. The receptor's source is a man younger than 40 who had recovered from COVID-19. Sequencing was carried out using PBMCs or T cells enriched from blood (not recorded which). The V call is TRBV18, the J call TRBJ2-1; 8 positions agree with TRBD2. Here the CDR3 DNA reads TGTGCCAGCTCACCTTTGTGGGCGGGGGGAAACAATGAGCAGTTCTTC. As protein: CASSPLWAGGNNEQFF.